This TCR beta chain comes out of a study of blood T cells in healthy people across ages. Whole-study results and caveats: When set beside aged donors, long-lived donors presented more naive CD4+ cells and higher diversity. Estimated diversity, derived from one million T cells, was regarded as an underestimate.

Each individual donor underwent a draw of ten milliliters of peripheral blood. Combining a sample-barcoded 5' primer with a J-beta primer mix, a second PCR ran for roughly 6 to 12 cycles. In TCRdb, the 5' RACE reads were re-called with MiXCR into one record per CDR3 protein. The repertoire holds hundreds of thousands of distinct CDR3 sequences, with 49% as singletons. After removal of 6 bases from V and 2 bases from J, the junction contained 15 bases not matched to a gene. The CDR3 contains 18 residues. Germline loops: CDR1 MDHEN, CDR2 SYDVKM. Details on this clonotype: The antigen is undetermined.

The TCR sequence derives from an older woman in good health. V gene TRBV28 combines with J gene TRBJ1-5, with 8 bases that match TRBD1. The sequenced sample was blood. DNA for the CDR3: TGTGCCAGCAGCTCCCCAGGGGGCGGTAGTATCGGCAATCAGCCCCAGCATTTT. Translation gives CASSSPGGGSIGNQPQHF.